The present entry profiles one T cell receptor beta chain with its context. A junction boundary mismatches the germline segment, possibly from a read error. The sample originates from a study of blood T cell repertoires in COVID-19. The method was immunoSEQ multiplex PCR; TCRdb's version includes in-frame clones alone and lacks a portion of them. The table shows a few hundred thousand clones, with 85% to 90% occurring only once. Germline CDR1 and CDR2: SGHKS and YYEKEE (reference sequence). The CDR3 consists of 16 residues. The V gene is TRBV5-5, the J gene TRBJ1-2, with TRBD1 matching 8 bases. The receptor was derived from a man in his fifties or sixties who had recovered from COVID-19. The sequenced sample was peripheral blood. CDR3 bases: TGTGCCCGCAGCTTGGGGCCAGGGGGCGCCGGCGGGGGCTACACCTTC. Translated: CARSLGPGGAGGGYTF.